This T cell receptor (beta chain) stems from a study of T cell responses to AZD1222 COVID-19 vaccine. Study conclusions and caveats: White British donors predominated, females outnumbered males, and clonal diversity was possibly underestimated. Once two AZD1222 doses were given, Spike-specific TCR breadth and depth went up. Vaccine-associated CD4 TCRs spanned spike, dominant at 160-218 and 743-854.

The germline gives CDR1 SQVTM, CDR2 ANQGSEA. This CDR3 is 13 amino acids long. V was cut by 7 bases and J by 6 bases, with 18 bases left in between. For this clone: Its antigen is unknown.

Profiled with immunoSEQ multiplex PCR; TCRdb holds only in-frame clones, not every one. The data hold 160,000 or so clones, with about 90% observed a single time. This material consisted of peripheral blood, taken on day 0 of MenACWY control vaccination. V is TRBV29-1 and J is TRBJ1-2, with a tentative D call TRBD1 (5 bases). This sequence was found in an adult in good health. DNA for the CDR3: TGCAGCGGGCGGACATTGACACGAGATGGCTACACCTTC. It yields the protein CSGRTLTRDGYTF.